The rows below give T cell receptor beta chains drawn from one sample of a study of T cell repertoires in cytomegalovirus infection. TCRdb recomputed calls from the reads with MiXCR, one row per CDR3 protein. The sample has a few hundred thousand distinct CDR3 sequences, 25% seen once. The antigens for these receptors are not known. Sequencing used cultured PBMCs, obtained from culture after CMV antigen stimulation. These receptors originate from a human donor in good health (CMV status not recorded). Some clones in this sample may be carry-over from other donors' samples. The CDR3 runs from the conserved cysteine through the conserved F or W. D genes are given only for firm matches. Expanded clones are given a class, and other clones once, few, many or no size at all.

V,D,J,size,CDR3,DNA
TRBV4-1,TRBD2,TRBJ2-7,once,CASSQDLGTSGYEQYF,TGTGCCAGCAGCCAAGATCTGGGGACTAGCGGCTACGAGCAGTACTTC
TRBV6-5,TRBD1,TRBJ1-3,-,CASSYSNQAGQGAGNTIYF,TGTGCCAGCAGTTACTCGAATCAGGCGGGACAGGGGGCTGGAAACACCATATATTTT
TRBV6-5,-,TRBJ1-4,-,CASSYGQGFMSEKLFF,TGTGCCAGCAGTTACGGGCAGGGGTTTATGAGTGAAAAACTGTTTTTT
TRBV6-8,-,TRBJ2-1,-,CASSATHNEQFF,TGTGCCAGCAGTGCCACACACAATGAGCAGTTCTTC
TRBV7-8,-,TRBJ1-6,few,CASSLALGGSPLHF,TGTGCCAGCAGCTTAGCCCTCGGAGGTTCACCCCTCCACTTT
TRBV20-1,TRBD1,TRBJ1-2,-,CSARAKGQGVNYGYTF,TGCAGTGCTAGAGCAAAAGGACAGGGTGTTAACTATGGCTACACCTTC
TRBV7-2,-,TRBJ2-5,few,CASSLPTQETQYF,TGTGCCAGCAGCTTACCAACCCAAGAGACCCAGTACTTC
TRBV14,TRBD2,TRBJ2-3,-,CASSQTSGSPADTQYF,TGTGCCAGCAGCCAGACTAGCGGGAGCCCCGCAGATACGCAGTATTTT
TRBV20-1,-,TRBJ2-7,-,CSASLASNYEQYF,TGCAGTGCTAGCTTAGCGAGCAACTACGAGCAGTACTTC
TRBV28,-,TRBJ1-2,few,CASSLQRYGYTF,TGTGCCAGCAGTTTACAGAGATATGGCTACACCTTC
TRBV29-1,-,TRBJ2-7,-,CSVAAGQTSYEQYF,TGCAGCGTTGCGGCAGGCCAAACTTCCTACGAGCAGTACTTC
TRBV11-2,-,TRBJ1-2,-,CASSPGTWAYTF,TGTGCCAGCAGCCCCGGGACATGGGCCTACACCTTC
TRBV19,TRBD2,TRBJ2-1,-,CASSPPAGASYNEQFF,TGTGCCAGTAGCCCCCCAGCGGGAGCCTCCTACAATGAGCAGTTCTTC
TRBV6-6,-,TRBJ2-7,-,CASSYTQDYEQYF,TGTGCCAGCAGTTACACTCAGGACTACGAGCAGTACTTC
TRBV12-3/TRBV12-4,-,TRBJ2-1,-,CASSLVTSNEQFF,TGTGCCAGCAGTTTAGTCACTAGCAATGAGCAGTTCTTC
TRBV20-1,-,TRBJ1-6,-,CSARPTATSSYNSPLHF,TGCAGTGCTAGACCGACAGCCACGAGCTCCTATAATTCACCCCTCCACTTT
TRBV12-5,-,TRBJ1-1,-,CASGLPTGSGVTEAFF,TGTGCTAGTGGCCTCCCTACGGGGTCTGGGGTAACTGAAGCTTTCTTT
TRBV7-2,-,TRBJ2-1,many,CASSLALILNEQFF,TGTGCCAGCAGCTTAGCGTTAATATTAAATGAGCAGTTCTTC
TRBV4-1,TRBD2,TRBJ2-1,-,CASSPPRTSGYNEQFF,TGCGCCAGCAGCCCACCTCGGACTAGCGGATACAATGAGCAGTTCTTC
TRBV18,-,TRBJ1-5,-,CASSRDNGANQPQHF,TGTGCCAGCTCGCGGGACAATGGAGCGAATCAGCCCCAGCATTTT
TRBV23-1,-,TRBJ2-5,-,CASSQFGGQETQYF,TGCGCCAGCAGTCAATTCGGGGGGCAGGAGACCCAGTACTTC
TRBV12-3/TRBV12-4,TRBD1,TRBJ1-1,-,CASSQFRDSLMNTEAFF,TGTGCCAGCAGTCAATTCCGGGACAGCCTTATGAACACTGAAGCTTTCTTT
TRBV20-1,-,TRBJ2-1,-,CSASVVLSMSYNEQFF,TGCAGTGCTAGCGTTGTCCTATCAATGTCCTACAATGAGCAGTTCTTC
TRBV10-3,-,TRBJ2-3,few,CAIKWDDQGTDTQYF,TGTGCCATCAAATGGGACGACCAGGGCACAGATACGCAGTATTTT
TRBV2,-,TRBJ1-5,once,CASSELEGQPQHF,TGTGCCAGCAGTGAACTGGAAGGTCAGCCCCAGCATTTT
TRBV15,TRBD2,TRBJ2-5,few,CATSRGVAGGVETQYF,TGTGCCACCAGCAGAGGAGTAGCGGGAGGGGTGGAGACCCAGTACTTC
TRBV4-1,TRBD1,TRBJ1-5,many,CASSRQQGGGQPQHF,TGCGCCAGCAGCCGACAACAGGGGGGAGGTCAGCCCCAGCATTTT
TRBV7-2,TRBD1,TRBJ2-5,few,CASSLLALRGRQETQYF,TGTGCCAGCAGCTTACTAGCCCTCAGGGGGCGGCAAGAGACCCAGTACTTC
TRBV5-4,-,TRBJ2-5,-,CASSLVGARAETQYF,TGTGCCAGCAGCTTGGTCGGCGCCAGGGCAGAGACCCAGTACTTC
TRBV4-1,-,TRBJ1-5,few,CASSQDVDYSNQPQHF,TGCGCCAGCAGCCAAGATGTAGATTATAGCAATCAGCCCCAGCATTTT
TRBV6-5,TRBD1,TRBJ1-4,-,CASSYSMGTGGGKLFF,TGTGCCAGCAGTTACTCGATGGGGACAGGGGGCGGAAAACTGTTTTTT
TRBV12-3/TRBV12-4,-,TRBJ1-1,-,CASSLDWWRNTEAFF,TGTGCCAGCAGTTTAGATTGGTGGCGGAACACTGAAGCTTTCTTT
TRBV14,-,TRBJ1-4,-,CASSQVQRIEKLFF,TGTGCCAGCAGCCAAGTTCAGCGGATTGAAAAACTGTTTTTT
TRBV27,-,TRBJ1-4,few,CASSFVATNEKLFF,TGTGCCAGCAGTTTCGTCGCAACTAATGAAAAACTGTTTTTT
TRBV12-3/TRBV12-4,-,TRBJ1-1,-,CASSLPGAEAFF,TGTGCCAGCAGTTTACCAGGGGCTGAAGCTTTCTTT
TRBV27,-,TRBJ1-1,-,CASSLFNRPEAFF,TGTGCCAGCAGTTTATTCAACAGGCCTGAAGCTTTCTTT
TRBV10-3,-,TRBJ2-3,-,CAISEWSNTDTQYF,TGTGCCATCAGTGAGTGGTCCAACACAGATACGCAGTATTTT
TRBV29-1,-,TRBJ2-3,-,CSVEDGGGGDTQYF,TGCAGCGTTGAAGACGGAGGGGGAGGAGATACGCAGTATTTT
TRBV2,-,TRBJ2-5,-,CASKYHPQETQYF,TGTGCCAGCAAGTACCACCCCCAAGAGACCCAGTACTTC
TRBV6-2/TRBV6-3,-,TRBJ2-7,-,CASNDQAYEQYF,TGTGCCAGCAACGACCAGGCCTACGAGCAGTACTTC
TRBV2,-,TRBJ1-1,-,CASSEDRYTEAFF,TGTGCCAGCAGTGAAGACAGGTACACTGAAGCTTTCTTT
TRBV10-3,TRBD2,TRBJ2-1,-,CAIRDGTSGRLNEQFF,TGTGCCATCAGGGACGGGACTAGCGGGAGGCTCAATGAGCAGTTCTTC
TRBV7-2,-,TRBJ2-3,many,CASSLWPGASTDTQYF,TGTGCCAGCAGCTTATGGCCTGGGGCTAGCACAGATACGCAGTATTTT
TRBV7-2,-,TRBJ1-1,many,CASSRRSFMNTEAFF,TGTGCCAGCAGCAGGAGGTCGTTCATGAACACTGAAGCTTTCTTT